This T cell receptor beta chain was sequenced during a study of Ad26.COV2.S vaccination and SARS-CoV-2 variants. Turning to the study itself: Donor got 5x10^10 or 1x10^11 viral particles of Ad26.COV2.S.

Sample treatment: some 19 received Ad26.COV2.S at low or high dose, single or two shots; 5 received placebo; per-sample allocation not given. Vaccine and placebo recipients were sampled on day 63 after the first injection. As its vector, the vaccine had Ad26, which expressed Wuhan-strain SARS-CoV-2 spike. The CDR3 is 15 residues long. The V gene end was trimmed by 4 bases and the J gene end by 5 bases; junction bases not matched to a gene: 12. Germline V gives CDR1 SGHRS, CDR2 YFSETQ. Findings and limits, study-wide: Spike-specific TCR breadth in vaccine recipients exceeded that seen in placebo recipients.

A word on this clone: Its specificity is not known.

The protocol was immunoSEQ multiplex PCR, while the TCRdb copy is restricted to in-frame clones and leaves out a portion. Of about half a million clones in the sample, roughly nine tenths were seen once. The sample was peripheral blood, taken in a trial of Ad26.COV2.S vaccine versus placebo. The gene calls are TRBV5-1 and TRBJ2-7, with TRBD2 matching over 7 bases. The receptor's source is a person between 18 and 59 years old who received the Ad26.COV2.S COVID-19 vaccine or a placebo. The chain's CDR3 is CASSAGSGLGNEQYF. As DNA, the CDR3 is TGCGCCAGCAGCGCTGGGTCCGGACTAGGGAACGAGCAGTACTTC.